The sequence of this T cell receptor beta chain was determined in a study of T cell repertoires in cytomegalovirus infection. The study's findings and limits: CMV-specific TCR beta clonotypes restricted by HLA-C dominated the ex vivo response.

The V end lost 5 bases, the J end lost 9 bases, and 11 bases lay between the germline ends. The CDR3 runs 12 residues. Germline-derived CDR1 and CDR2 are MNHNY and SVGAGI (reference sequence). TCRdb itself ran the reads through MiXCR, one entry per CDR3 protein. Here the sample spans about 440,000 distinct CDR3 sequences, about 33% being singletons. A remark on this clonotype: Antigen specificity is unknown.

The origin of this receptor is a human donor in good health (CMV status not recorded). Some clones in this sample may be carry-over from other donors' samples. The sample was PBMCs. The J gene is TRBJ1-5, the V gene TRBV6-6, with D unclear. The CDR3 here is CASSRGWGPQHF. CDR3 DNA: TGTGCCAGCAGTCGAGGGTGGGGGCCCCAGCATTTT.